The subject of this entry is one T cell receptor (beta chain). No antigen is known for it. This sample was taken from a study of cytomegalovirus exposure and HLA in healthy donors. Study-level points and caveats: CMV antigen specificity of three CMV-associated chains was confirmed in vitro. Highly shared variants forming one cluster were likely a sequencing artifact. It was shown in a later analysis that HLA-associated TCR beta chains were more clonally expanded than other, equally common chains. Follow-up analysis seemed to connect common viral pathogens with several of the most significant clusters identified.

Germline CDR1 and CDR2: LGHNA and YNFKEQ. The CDR3 loop spans 15 amino acids. Unmatched junction bases numbered 4, after V lost 0 bases and J lost 8 bases. PCR involved 60 Vbeta and 13 Jbeta primers. The protocol was immunoSEQ multiplex PCR, while the TCRdb copy is restricted to in-frame clones and leaves out a portion. Of 85,000 to 120,000 clones in the sample, roughly four fifths were seen once. The chain recombines TRBV4-2 with TRBJ2-1, with 10 bases aligning to TRBD2. This TCR was recovered from a man in his sixties in good health and CMV-seronegative. Material for sequencing was PBMCs. DNA for the CDR3: TGTGCCAGCAGCCAAGACCCTAGCGGGGGTGATGAGCAGTTCTTC. This translates into CASSQDPSGGDEQFF.